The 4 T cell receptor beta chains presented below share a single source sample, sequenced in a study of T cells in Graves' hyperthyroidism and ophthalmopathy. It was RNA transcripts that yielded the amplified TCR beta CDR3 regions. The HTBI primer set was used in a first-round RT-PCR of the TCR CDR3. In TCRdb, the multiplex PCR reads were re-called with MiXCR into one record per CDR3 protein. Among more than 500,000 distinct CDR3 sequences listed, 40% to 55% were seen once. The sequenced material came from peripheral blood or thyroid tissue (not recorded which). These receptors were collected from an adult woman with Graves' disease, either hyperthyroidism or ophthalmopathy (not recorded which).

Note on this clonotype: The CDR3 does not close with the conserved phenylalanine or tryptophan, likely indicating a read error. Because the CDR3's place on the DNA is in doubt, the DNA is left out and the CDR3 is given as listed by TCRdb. The CDR3 protein is CASSLLRKP. J is TRBJ1-1 and V is TRBV7-8. CDR1 is SGHVS and CDR2 is FQNEAQ in the germline V gene. A total of 9 residues make up the CDR3, ends included.

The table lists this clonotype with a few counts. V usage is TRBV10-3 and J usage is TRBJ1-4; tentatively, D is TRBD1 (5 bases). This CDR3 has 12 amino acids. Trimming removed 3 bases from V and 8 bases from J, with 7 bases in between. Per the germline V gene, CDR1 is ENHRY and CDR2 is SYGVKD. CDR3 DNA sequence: TGTGCCATCAGTGAAAGGGGAGAAAAACTGTTTTTT. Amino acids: CAISERGEKLFF.

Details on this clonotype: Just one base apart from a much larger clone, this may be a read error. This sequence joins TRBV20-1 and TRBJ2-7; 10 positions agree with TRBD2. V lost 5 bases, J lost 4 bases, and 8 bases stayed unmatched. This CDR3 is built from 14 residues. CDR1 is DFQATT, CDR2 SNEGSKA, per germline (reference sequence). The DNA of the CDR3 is TGCAGTGCTGGCGCCCTAGCGGGAGCGTACGAGCAGTACTTC. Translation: CSAGALAGAYEQYF.

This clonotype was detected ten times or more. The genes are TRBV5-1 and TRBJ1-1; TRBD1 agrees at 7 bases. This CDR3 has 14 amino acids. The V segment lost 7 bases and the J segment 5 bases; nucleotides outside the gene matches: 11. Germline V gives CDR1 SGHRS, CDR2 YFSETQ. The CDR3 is CASRTEGGETEAFF. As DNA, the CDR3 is TGCGCCAGCCGCACGGAAGGGGGCGAGACTGAAGCTTTCTTT.